Sequencing of this TCR beta chain was carried out in a study of cytomegalovirus exposure and HLA in healthy donors (dated by TCRdb to about 2017). Concerning the study at large: In an earlier analysis of roughly 590 of the donors, 250 to 350 Gb of sequence data and 90 million to 130 million unique TCR beta sequences from about 179 million T cells were reported. Donor age, sex, ethnicity and CMV serostatus were compiled together with the repertoire data. Every discovery cohort repertoire had been produced on one sequencing platform. In a later genetic analysis, genome-wide SNP genotypes for about 55% of the roughly 700 donors were used, and that subset was treated as a discovery cohort. Approximately 300 gigabases of sequencing data and about 92 million unique TCR sequences made up an early release that covered approximately 650 HLA-typed donors. In a later analysis, previously published TCR beta repertoires from about 670 donors were re-analyzed and high-resolution HLA genotyping was added so that TCR occurrence patterns could be studied. Because of strong linkage in the cohort, roughly five DR-DQ haplotypes were treated as single units for association and clustering. Rather than using new phenotypic data, the later analysis identified candidate immune exposures from TCR beta sequences and from how often those sequences occurred across donors. The study combined high-throughput TCR immunosequencing, statistical association of individual TCRs with disease status, and machine learning to predict cytomegalovirus infection status. Class I and class II HLA loci were covered by the typing at four-digit resolution. Among 350 to 400 genotyped donors of the cohort, an average of roughly 240,000 unique TCR beta nucleotide sequences were sequenced per donor, roughly a sixth of them non-productive. A separate validation cohort of more than 100 different subjects was used in addition to the roughly 720-subject first cohort. Typing coverage varied by locus: roughly 620-630 donors for A, B, C, DRB1 and DQB1; approximately 560 for DQA1; about 570 for DPA1; roughly 470 for DPB1. Among the roughly 370 genotyped donors, under 90% belonged to the genetic ancestry cluster associated with self-reported Caucasian donors. The study profiled the T cell repertoires of hundreds of subjects by immunosequencing and related them to cytomegalovirus serostatus. The study aimed to test whether signatures of past pathogen exposure could be identified by cataloging public T cell receptors. An earlier analysis of 587 of the donors used high-throughput TCR beta sequencing to judge whether each TCR beta V gene segment behaved as functional or pseudogenic.

In regard to this clone: The antigen this receptor binds is unknown. Base qualities are not provided; no much larger clone lies one nucleotide away.

The cohort consisted of hundreds of healthy bone marrow donors. At the time of sampling, all cohort members were nominally healthy, though unrecorded immune exposures were likely present. The donor was CMV seropositive and was included in the group of 250 to 350 seropositive cohort members. A peripheral blood sample was collected from each donor, and TCR beta sequencing was performed on peripheral blood mononuclear cells. The Qiagen DNeasy Blood Extraction Kit was used to extract genomic DNA from the blood cell samples. CDR1 and CDR2 (SEHNR, FQNEAQ) derive from the germline V gene (reference sequence). A distance of 12 bases separates the germline ends of V and J, which lose 5 bases and 5 bases respectively. Taken from cysteine to phenylalanine, the CDR3 has 13 residues. Here the CDR3 DNA is all that survives: 39 bases in frame from base 1. The method was the immunoSEQ multiplex PCR assay. For the multiplex PCR, a mixture combining 60 forward primers for TCR Vbeta segments and 13 reverse primers for TCR Jbeta segments was used. The CDR3 region of rearranged TCR beta genes was amplified from genomic DNA by a multiplex PCR assay. Amplified TCR beta libraries were sequenced as 87-base-pair reads on the Illumina HiSeq System. From the authors' description of their analysis: Across the 600 to 700 repertoires, a later analysis counted 80 million or so unique TCR beta chains, roughly 11 million of which were shared by at least two donors. To remove PCR and sequencing errors, raw reads were error-corrected and collapsed into unique sequences using a nearest-neighbor algorithm that merged closely related sequences. Alignment of CDR3 sequences to IMGT reference sequences was used to assign V, D and J gene segments. For a sequence to be retained, a match of at least six nucleotides to both a V gene segment and a J gene segment was required. Rearrangements were classified as productive when the CDR3 lacked stop codons and remained in frame with V and J, and all other rearrangements were classified as non-productive. CDR3 was defined by IMGT convention, running from the second conserved V-encoded cysteine to the conserved J-encoded phenylalanine. The earlier analysis of around 640 of the donors excluded sequences that lacked an unambiguous match to a single V gene segment. In an earlier analysis of 587 of the donors, V segments were called functional above 56.7% productive rearrangements and were called segregating when the between-donor standard deviation exceeded 5%. A statistical classification framework was built to diagnose cytomegalovirus status from the catalog of TCR beta chain sequences. V and J gene assignment, in a later analysis, came from comparing TCR nucleotide sequences with IMGT/GENE-DB human TR gene sequences. Using the TCRdist pipeline, a later analysis assigned CDR3 sequences along with most-parsimonious VDJ recombination scenarios. A later analysis defined each TCR beta chain by its CDR3 amino acid sequence plus V-gene family, and excluded reads lacking a unique V-gene family. In a later analysis, approximately 640 highly shared, low-generation-probability nucleotide sequences were removed to address suspected cross-contamination and a sequencing artifact. In a later analysis, a clonal expansion index was calculated for each public chain from normalized within-repertoire ranks of inferred template counts. A later analysis computed generation probabilities with a VDJ recombination model fitted to out-of-frame rearrangements, and checked the results against IGoR. In a later analysis, TCR-TCR, TCR-HLA and TCR-CMV co-occurrence was scored with hypergeometric tests, and a repertoire-size bias correction was applied to TCR pairs. A later analysis estimated false discovery rates by permuting HLA or CMV assignments 20 times. In a later analysis, co-occurring TCRs were grouped with DBSCAN, and TCRdist sequence similarity was added when clustering was performed within HLA-allele-positive subsets. Co-occurrence clustering excluded repertoires with fewer than 30,000 or more than 120,000 public chains, plus five with anomalous nucleotide sharing. The clones in this table, taken by TCRdb from immuneACCESS, are in-frame only. Not every clone is retained; where verified, under half of the shortfall comes from an unresolved V gene, and the cause of the rest is unknown. V, J and clone size reflect that table, while D and trimming were determined from the DNA. In this sample the table shows tens of thousands of clones, roughly 78% of which occur a single time. The top ten constitute 4% to 5.5% of the sample.

Overall study outcomes, separate from this receptor: Three of the identified cytomegalovirus-associated TCR beta chains were confirmed in vitro to be specific for cytomegalovirus antigens. In a later analysis, several top co-occurrence clusters were reported to appear linked to parvovirus B19, influenza, CMV and Epstein-Barr virus. A further reported finding was that TCR beta sequences accurately predicted the HLA-A and HLA-B alleles for most subjects in the first cohort. Assigning TCR associations to individual alleles was difficult when HLA alleles, especially DR and DQ, strongly co-occurred. In a later analysis, HLA-associated TCR beta chains were found to be more clonally expanded and to have lower generation probabilities than equally common non-associated chains. Roughly uniform sequencing depth across donors was assumed in presence/absence analyses, although this assumption may not hold. Broadly in line with IMGT annotations, most TCR beta V segments showed up in productive rearrangements about 87% or about 30% of the time in an earlier analysis of 587 of the donors. According to a later analysis, most CMV-associated TCR beta chains appeared to be HLA-restricted, and the HLA associations seemed to be driven largely by CMV exposure. The authors suggested that the approach could potentially be generalized to other disease states and immunological phenotypes. In a later analysis, TCR association rates were found to vary across HLA loci, with the most associated TCRs seen for DRB1 alleles and the fewest for HLA-C alleles. Only TCR beta chains were sequenced in this cohort, and the absence of alpha or paired-chain data limited detectable features. At a false discovery rate of 0.05, a later analysis linked under 20,000 TCR beta sequences to specific HLA alleles. Immune exposure information for the cohort was limited to CMV serostatus. A later genetic analysis associated a missense DCLRE1C variant with V-gene and J-gene trimming of TCR beta chains, and an independent cohort replicated the association. According to a later genetic analysis, donors in an Asian-associated ancestry cluster had fewer N-insertions in productive TCRs than the roughly 670-donor mean. Because counts were too low, seventeen rarely observed V segments, including chromosome 9 orphons, were excluded from the earlier analysis of several hundred of the donors. The study listed 164 TCR beta chains as associated with cytomegalovirus. Correlated functional status among segregating V segments might reflect linkage disequilibrium, but an unknown experimental factor could not be ruled out. Cytomegalovirus status was reported to be diagnosed by the classifier with high specificity and sensitivity in both the original and validation cohorts. Some IMGT-functional V segments, including TRBV6-2 and TRBV6-3, could not be told apart with the 87-base-pair reads, so those segments were excluded. Across donors, most TCR sequences were observed very rarely, whereas some public TCRs were present in many individuals. The sequencing pipeline was judged likely to have produced a cluster of highly shared sequence variants as a technical artifact. Because HLA typing was unavailable for some donors at each locus, only the typed subset was used in association tests.

This TCR came from a male donor in good health and CMV-seropositive. The chain is encoded by TRBV7-9 joined to TRBJ2-5; the D region possibly corresponds to TRBD2 (5 bases align). What was sequenced was PBMCs. Read as DNA, the sequence is TGTGCCAGCAGCCTTCCGGGGTGGGAGACCCAGTACTTC. It translates as CASSLPGWETQYF.